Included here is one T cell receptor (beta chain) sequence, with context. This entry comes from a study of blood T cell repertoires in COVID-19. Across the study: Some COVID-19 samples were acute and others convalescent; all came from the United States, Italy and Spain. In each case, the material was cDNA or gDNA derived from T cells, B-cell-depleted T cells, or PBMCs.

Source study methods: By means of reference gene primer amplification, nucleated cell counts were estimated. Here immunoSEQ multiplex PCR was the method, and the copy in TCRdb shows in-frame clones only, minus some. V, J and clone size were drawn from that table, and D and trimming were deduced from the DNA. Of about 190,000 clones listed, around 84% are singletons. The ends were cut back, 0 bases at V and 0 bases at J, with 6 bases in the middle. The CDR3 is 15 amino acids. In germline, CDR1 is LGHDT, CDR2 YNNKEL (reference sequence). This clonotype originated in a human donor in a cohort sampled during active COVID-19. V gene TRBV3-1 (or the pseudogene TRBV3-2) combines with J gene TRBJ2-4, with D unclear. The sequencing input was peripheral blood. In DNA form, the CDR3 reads TGTGCCAGCAGCCAAGATTCCCTAGCCAAAAACATTCAGTACTTC. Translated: CASSQDSLAKNIQYF.